Below, one TCR beta chain is given with its context. Its target is unknown. This sample is drawn from a study of cytomegalovirus exposure and HLA in healthy donors. The study's findings and limits: In vitro assays verified that a few CMV-associated chains recognized CMV antigens specifically. One later analysis, an examination of the 100 to 150 validation repertoires, found that first-cohort TCR clusters tended to co-occur in them. Rarity characterized most TCR sequences, yet some public TCRs appeared in many donors.

The protocol was immunoSEQ multiplex PCR, while the TCRdb copy is restricted to in-frame clones and leaves out a portion. The data contain about 190,000 clones, roughly 84% of them singletons. The V segment lost 0 bases and the J segment 4 bases; nucleotides outside the gene matches: 7. Per germline, CDR1 SGHNT and CDR2 YYREEE (reference sequence). The CDR3 totals 18 residues. Sequencing was done on a sample of PBMCs. This sequence was found in a young man in good health and CMV-seropositive. The J gene is TRBJ2-2, the V gene TRBV5-4, with TRBD2 matching 12 bases. The CDR3 DNA reads TGTGCCAGCAGCTTGGCAGGGCTAGCGGGAGGGCCCACCGGGGAGCTGTTTTTT. As protein: CASSLAGLAGGPTGELFF.